Below, one TCR beta chain is given with its context. The antigen remains undetermined. Being one base from a much bigger clone, this may be a read error. The data are from a study of tumor-infiltrating lymphocytes in primary liver carcinoma. Study in general: Surgeons treated the primary liver carcinoma of the patients by surgical resection. Points from the study as a whole: With p = 0.039, the top-250-clone fraction in tumors significantly exceeded that in blood.

Total RNA amounting to around 540 ng was the source from which TCR beta cDNA was made with a constant-region primer. Slightly modified ARM-PCR served as the procedure for the TCR beta libraries. These libraries came from three rounds of nested multiplex PCR. The first two PCR rounds used TRBV1-TRBV30 forward primers with a C-beta reverse primer, roughly 11 cycles each. In TCRdb, the multiplex PCR reads were re-called with MiXCR into one record per CDR3 protein. The sample includes some 320,000 distinct CDR3 sequences, 60% to 80% of them seen just once. The CDR3 contains 14 residues. CDR1 is MGHRA, CDR2 YSYEKL, per germline. Unsorted whole blood yielded the blood RNA, and germline DNA was also extracted. The researchers drew approximately 3.7 milliliters of peripheral blood before surgery.

The chain couples TRBV4-1 to TRBJ2-5, with D uncertain. The TCR sequence derives from a man aged 35-49 years with primary liver carcinoma and hepatitis B virus infection. The sample comprised peripheral blood. CDR3: CASSPSSGQVTQYF. The CDR3 bases are TGCGCCAGCAGCCCGTCGAGTGGGCAAGTGACCCAGTACTTC.